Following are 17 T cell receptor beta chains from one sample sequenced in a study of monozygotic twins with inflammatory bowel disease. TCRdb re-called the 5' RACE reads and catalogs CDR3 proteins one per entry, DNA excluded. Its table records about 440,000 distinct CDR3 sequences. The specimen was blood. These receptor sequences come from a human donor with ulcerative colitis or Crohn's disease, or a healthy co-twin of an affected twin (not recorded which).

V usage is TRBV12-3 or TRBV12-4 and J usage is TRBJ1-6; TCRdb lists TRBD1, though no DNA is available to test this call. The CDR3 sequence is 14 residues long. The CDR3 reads CASSSDRFGTPLHF.

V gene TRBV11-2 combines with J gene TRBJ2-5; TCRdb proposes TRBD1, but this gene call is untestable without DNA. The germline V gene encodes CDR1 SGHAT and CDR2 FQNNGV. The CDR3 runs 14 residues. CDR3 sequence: CASSSRQAQETQYF.

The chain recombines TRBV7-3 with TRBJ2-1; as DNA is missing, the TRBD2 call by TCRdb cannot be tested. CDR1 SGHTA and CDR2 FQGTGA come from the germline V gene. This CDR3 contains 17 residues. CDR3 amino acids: CASSSYDTSVNYNEQFF.

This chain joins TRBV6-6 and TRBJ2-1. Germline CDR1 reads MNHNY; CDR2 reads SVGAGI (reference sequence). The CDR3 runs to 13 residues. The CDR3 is CASSRRSYNEQFF.

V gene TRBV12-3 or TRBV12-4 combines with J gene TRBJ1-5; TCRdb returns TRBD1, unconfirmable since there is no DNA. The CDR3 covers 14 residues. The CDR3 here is CASSFSPADQPQHF.

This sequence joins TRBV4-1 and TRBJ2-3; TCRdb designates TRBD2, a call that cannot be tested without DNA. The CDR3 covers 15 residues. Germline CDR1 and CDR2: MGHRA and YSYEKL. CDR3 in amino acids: CASSFLAGGIDTQYF.

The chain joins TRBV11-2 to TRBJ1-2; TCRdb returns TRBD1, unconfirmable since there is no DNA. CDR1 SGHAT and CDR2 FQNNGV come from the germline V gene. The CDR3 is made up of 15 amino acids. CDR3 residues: CASSLPYTGNYGYTF.

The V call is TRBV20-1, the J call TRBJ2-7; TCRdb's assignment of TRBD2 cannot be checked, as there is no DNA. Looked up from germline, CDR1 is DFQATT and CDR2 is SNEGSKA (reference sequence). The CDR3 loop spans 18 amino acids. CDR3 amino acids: CSAGGRDSPGLAIYEQYF.

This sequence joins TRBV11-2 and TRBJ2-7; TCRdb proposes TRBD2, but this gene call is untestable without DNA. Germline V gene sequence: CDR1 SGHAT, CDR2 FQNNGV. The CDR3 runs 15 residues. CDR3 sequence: CASIHTSGRVNEQYF. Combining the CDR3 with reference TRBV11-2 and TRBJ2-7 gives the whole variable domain EAGVAQSPRYKIIEKRQSVAFWCNPISGHATLYWYQQILGQGPKLLIQFQNNGVVDDSQLPKDRFSAERLKGVDSTLKIQPAKLEDSAVYLCASIHTSGRVNEQYFGPGTRLTVT.

CDR3 residues: CASSLDFPLSGPTDTQYF. This chain joins TRBV11-2 and TRBJ2-3; no DNA is available, so the TRBD2 call from TCRdb remains unchecked. The CDR3 spans 18 residues. The V gene's germline CDR1 is SGHAT and CDR2 FQNNGV.

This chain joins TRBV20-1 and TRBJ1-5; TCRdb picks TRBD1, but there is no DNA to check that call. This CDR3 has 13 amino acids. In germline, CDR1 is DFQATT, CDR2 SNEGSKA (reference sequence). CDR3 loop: CSASQDSDQPQHF.

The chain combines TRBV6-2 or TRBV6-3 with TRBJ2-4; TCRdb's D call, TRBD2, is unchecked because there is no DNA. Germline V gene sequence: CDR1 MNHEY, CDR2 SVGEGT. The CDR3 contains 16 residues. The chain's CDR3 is CASSSGTSGLRHTQYF.

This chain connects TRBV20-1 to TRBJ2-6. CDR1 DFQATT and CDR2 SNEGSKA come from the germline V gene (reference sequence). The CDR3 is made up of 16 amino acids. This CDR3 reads CSARETQRSGANVLTF.

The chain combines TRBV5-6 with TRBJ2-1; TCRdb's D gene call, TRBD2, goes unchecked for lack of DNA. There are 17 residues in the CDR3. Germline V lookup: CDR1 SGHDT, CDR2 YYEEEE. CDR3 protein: CASSLVVGAGVSGEQFF.

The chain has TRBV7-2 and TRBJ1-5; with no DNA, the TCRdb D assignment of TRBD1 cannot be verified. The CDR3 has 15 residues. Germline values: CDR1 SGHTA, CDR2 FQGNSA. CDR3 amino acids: CASSRDGGGNQPQHF.

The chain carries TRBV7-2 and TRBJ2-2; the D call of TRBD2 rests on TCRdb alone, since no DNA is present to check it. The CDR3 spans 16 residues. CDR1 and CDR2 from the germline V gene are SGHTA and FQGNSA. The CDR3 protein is CASSLWLAGLTGELFF.

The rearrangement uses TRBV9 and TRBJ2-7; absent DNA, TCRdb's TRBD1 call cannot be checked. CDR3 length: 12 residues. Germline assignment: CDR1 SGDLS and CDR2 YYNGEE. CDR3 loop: CASTRLGQGTWF.